This TCR beta chain was observed in a study of shared T cell receptors in the human thymus (dated by TCRdb to the early 2020s). Describing the broader study: The study examined how self-reactive, shared T-cell receptor alpha chains are generated in the human thymus.

As to this clone: The target of this receptor is not known. No quality values exist for individual bases; no much larger clone is one base distant.

To prepare the library, the immunoSEQ multiplex PCR assay was applied. As stored in TCRdb, this immuneACCESS dataset retains in-frame rearrangements with V and J assigned. A fraction of the clones does not appear; measured against another copy, unresolved V genes explain less than half of the discrepancy, and the remainder lacks a known reason. For this sample there are over 450,000 clones; 75% to 80% appear just once. The ten largest clonotypes hold around 0.012% of the sample. V was cut back by 4 bases and J by 3 bases, leaving a gap of 19 bases between them. The CDR3 holds 16 amino acids from the cysteine to the phenylalanine. Just CDR3 DNA is preserved here, 48 bases in frame from base 1. Per the germline V gene, MNHEY is the CDR1 and SVGAGI is the CDR2. This sample was also put to use in a study of human thymus T cells. The second study's paper adds: The donors were immunologically healthy infants in Finland who had open corrective cardiac surgery for congenital heart defects. Thymus tissue was obtained as surgical resects removed during corrective cardiac surgery. Biased V and J gene segment usage appeared to be present in both thymic and peripheral blood repertoires. Highly overlapping thymic TCR repertoires among unrelated individuals were reported in the related research. The study used roughly 8 infant thymus samples plus four related peripheral blood samples to characterize TCR alpha and beta repertoires. Donor ages ranged from about 7 to 244 days, and the cohort comprised roughly six male and a couple of female infants. Thymocytes were freed from the tissue by mechanical means and kept at -70 degrees C as pellets of roughly 8.5-31 million cells. A QIAsymphony instrument was used to extract genomic DNA from frozen cell pellets. TCRB and TCRAD loci were amplified from a standardized quantity of quality-controlled genomic DNA using the immunoSEQ multiplex PCR assay. Amplicons spanned the V(D)J region at a length sufficient to cover the CDR3 and identify V and J genes. Amplicon sequencing was performed on an Illumina platform through the commercial immunoSEQ service. Primer bias and sequencing errors were corrected as previously described, and TCRAD and TCRB were defined on the basis of the IMGT database. Analysis of the repertoires was done with immunoSEQ Analyzer 3.0 and VDJTools and included basic statistics, V/J segment usage, diversity estimates, rarefaction and pairwise overlap. Diversity was estimated using the Chao1, ChaoE, Efron-Thisted, Shannon and inverse Simpson indices, and was also estimated on datasets down-sampled to the size of the smallest sample. For repertoire overlap, CDR3 nucleotide sequence, V gene and J gene had to match strictly, and clustering was done by Jaccard-based multidimensional scaling. On average, thymus samples yielded around 850,000 unique TCRB clonotypes, whereas blood samples yielded about 84,000.

The chain employs TRBV6-5 and TRBJ2-7; 7 matching bases give a weak D call of TRBD1. The material sequenced was thymocytes. This receptor was obtained from a boy in the first two years of life with a congenital heart defect. Donor details come from another sample of the same person, matched by shared clones. In nucleotide form, the sequence is TGTGCCAGCAGTTGCACCTACAGGGGAGGCGACTACGAGCAGTACTTC. Its coded protein is CASSCTYRGGDYEQYF.